These T cell receptor beta chains were read from a single sample in a study of identical twins. From the 5' RACE reads, TCRdb called clonotypes with MiXCR, one entry per CDR3 protein. Among approximately 890,000 distinct CDR3 sequences, over 9% were seen once, and the ten largest hold about 1.5%. These same data were also listed under a study on yellow fever vaccine responses in identical twins.

The sequencing sample was made of PBMCs. The receptors were sampled from a woman under 30 in good health. The CDR3 runs from the conserved cysteine through the conserved F or W. The D gene is left open where the match is weak. Where a row states a size, it is once, few, many or the class of an expanded clone; other rows omit it.

TRBV27	TRBJ1-2	once	NA	TGTGCCAGCAGTTTCAGGGATTCTAACTATGGCTACACCTTC	CASSFRDSNYGYTF
TRBV5-1	TRBJ2-2	few	NA	TGCGCCAGCAGCCGGACCGGGCTCCTAAACACCGGGGAGCTGTTTTTT	CASSRTGLLNTGELFF
TRBV20-1	TRBJ1-1	few	TRBD1	TGCAGTGCTAGAGCCGTGACAGGGAGCACTGAAGCTTTCTTT	CSARAVTGSTEAFF
TRBV12-3/TRBV12-4	TRBJ2-3	NA	NA	TGTGCCAGCACTTTGCCCGGGACTAGCACAGATACGCAGTATTTT	CASTLPGTSTDTQYF
TRBV3-1	TRBJ2-5	few	TRBD2	TGTGCCAGCAGCCAAGTTTATAGCGGGGGGGCCGAAGAGACCCAGTACTTC	CASSQVYSGGAEETQYF
TRBV27	TRBJ2-7	NA	NA	TGTGCCAGCAGTTTTGATGGCAGCCCCTACGAGCAGTACTTC	CASSFDGSPYEQYF
TRBV5-1	TRBJ2-2	few	NA	TGCGCCAGCAGCTTGAGTCTGAACACCGGGGAGCTGTTTTTT	CASSLSLNTGELFF
TRBV3-1	TRBJ2-1	NA	TRBD2	TGTGCCTGCACCCAAGACGCACTAGCGGGAGGTGTTGGGAATGAGCAGTTCTTC	CACTQDALAGGVGNEQFF
TRBV5-1	TRBJ2-2	NA	TRBD2	TGCGCCAGCAGCTTTAGCGGGGATAACACCGGGGAGCTGTTTTTT	CASSFSGDNTGELFF
TRBV6-2/TRBV6-3	TRBJ2-1	few	TRBD1	TGTGCCAGCAGGAGGGACAGGTTACAGAGTAATGAGCAGTTCTTC	CASRRDRLQSNEQFF
TRBV12-3/TRBV12-4	TRBJ2-1	few	NA	TGTGCCAGCAGTGCTCTTATGGGTGAGCAGTTCTTC	CASSALMGEQFF
TRBV10-3	TRBJ1-6	NA	TRBD1	TGTGCCACGATGAAGACAGGGGAAAATTCACCCCTCCACTTT	CATMKTGENSPLHF
TRBV12-3/TRBV12-4	TRBJ1-5	many	TRBD1	TGTGCCAGCAGTTTAACAGGGGGGGCACATCAGCCCCAGCATTTT	CASSLTGGAHQPQHF
TRBV5-1	TRBJ2-5	NA	TRBD1	TGCGCCAGCATGATCTGGACAGGACAAGAGACCCAGTACTTC	CASMIWTGQETQYF
TRBV7-8	TRBJ2-3	few	NA	TGTGCCAGCGCCTCGGTAGGGGGGACAGTCACAGATACGCAGTATTTT	CASASVGGTVTDTQYF
TRBV20-1	TRBJ2-1	few	NA	TGCAGTGCTATCATCGACCAGGATGTCCCATTAGATGAGCAGTTCTTC	CSAIIDQDVPLDEQFF
TRBV25-1	TRBJ2-7	few	NA	TGTGCCAGCAGTGAATTGTCAGGATCGGCCGATAGGGGATACGAGCAGTACTTC	CASSELSGSADRGYEQYF
TRBV12-3/TRBV12-4	TRBJ2-1	few	TRBD2	TGTGCCAGCAGCCAGGGACTAATTGGCAATGAGCAGTTCTTC	CASSQGLIGNEQFF
TRBV11-1	TRBJ2-5	NA	TRBD1	TGTGCCAGCAGCTTAGCGCCAGGGACAGGGCTCCTCCAAGAGACCCAGTACTTC	CASSLAPGTGLLQETQYF
TRBV28	TRBJ2-1	many	NA	TGTGCCAGCAGTTTCCTACCACGGGAGCCTAATGAGCAGTTCTTC	CASSFLPREPNEQFF
TRBV2	TRBJ1-5	few	NA	TGTGCCAGCAGCCGTAGGACAGATAGCAATCAGCCCCAGCATTTT	CASSRRTDSNQPQHF
TRBV29-1	TRBJ2-1	few	TRBD2	TGCAGCGTTGCAAGACTAGCGGGGGTTAATGAGCAGTTCTTC	CSVARLAGVNEQFF
TRBV28	TRBJ2-3	many	TRBD2	TGTGCCAGCAGCTCCGGACTAGCGGACGACACAGATACGCAGTATTTT	CASSSGLADDTDTQYF
TRBV11-1	TRBJ2-5	once	NA	TGTGCCAGCAGCCCAGTAAGATGGGAGACCCAGTACTTC	CASSPVRWETQYF
TRBV5-6	TRBJ2-5	many	TRBD2	TGTGCCAGCAGCCCCGGGGGGAACCAAGAGACCCAGTACTTC	CASSPGGNQETQYF
TRBV2	TRBJ2-3	NA	NA	TGTTCCAGCAAGAGCTTGCCCGATAGAGGGGATACGCAGTATTTT	CSSKSLPDRGDTQYF
TRBV21-1	TRBJ2-3	NA	NA	TGTGCCAGCAGCAAAGCGGGAGCGGGGACAGATACGCAGTATTTT	CASSKAGAGTDTQYF
TRBV28	TRBJ2-7	NA	NA	TGTGCCAGCAGTTTTCTGGGAACCCGATACTACGAGCAGTACTTC	CASSFLGTRYYEQYF
TRBV6-5	TRBJ2-1	NA	TRBD2	TGTGCCAGTAGAAGCACCGGGACTAGCGGGACATATGAGCAGTTCTTC	CASRSTGTSGTYEQFF
TRBV5-1	TRBJ2-5	many	NA	TGCGCCAGCAGCTTGAACAGGGCTATTCCAGAGACCCAGTACTTC	CASSLNRAIPETQYF
TRBV12-3/TRBV12-4	TRBJ1-2	few	NA	TGTGCCAGCAGTTTGGAGGGGCCGTCCTATGGCTACACCTTC	CASSLEGPSYGYTF
TRBV7-3	TRBJ2-7	NA	TRBD1	TGTGCCAGCAGCTCCGACAGGGGGCACTACGAGCAGTACTTC	CASSSDRGHYEQYF
TRBV10-3	TRBJ2-5	few	NA	TGTGCCGCTTCCCGGGATAAAGAGACCCAGTACTTC	CAASRDKETQYF
TRBV4-1	TRBJ2-7	many	NA	TGCGCCAGCAGCCAAGGGGGCTGGGGTTCTTACGAGCAGTACTTC	CASSQGGWGSYEQYF
TRBV20-1	TRBJ1-4	few	NA	TGCAGTGCTAGAGATTCTTGGCTCTCTAATGAAAAACTGTTTTTT	CSARDSWLSNEKLFF
TRBV11-2	TRBJ1-1	NA	NA	TGTGCCAGCAGCCCCGGGGCAGGGCCGCACACTGAAGCTTTCTTT	CASSPGAGPHTEAFF
TRBV7-9	TRBJ2-1	many	TRBD1	TGTGCCAGCAGCTCGACCGACAGGGAACCCTACAATGAGCAGTTCTTC	CASSSTDREPYNEQFF
TRBV2	TRBJ2-4	few	TRBD1	TGTGCCAGCAGTGCGGTGGGACAGGGCCCAGGAAACATTCAGTACTTC	CASSAVGQGPGNIQYF
TRBV5-5	TRBJ2-7	NA	TRBD2	TGTGCCAGCAGTCAACAGACCCTACCCCCCGGACTAGCTGTCTTC	CASSQQTLPPGLAVF
TRBV20-1	TRBJ1-1	many	TRBD1	TGCAGTGCCGGGACAGGTATGAACACTGAAGCTTTCTTT	CSAGTGMNTEAFF
TRBV7-9	TRBJ1-5	few	NA	TGTGCCAGCAGCCCCGGGGACGGCAATCAGCCCCAGCATTTT	CASSPGDGNQPQHF
TRBV27	TRBJ2-1	NA	NA	TGTGCCAGCAGTTTGAGCGGGTACCTGAGCTCCTACAATGAGCAGTTCTTC	CASSLSGYLSSYNEQFF
TRBV5-5	TRBJ1-1	NA	NA	TGTGCCAGCAGCTTAGCCAGGGAAGATGAAGCTTTCTTT	CASSLAREDEAFF
TRBV21-1	TRBJ2-2	many	NA	TGTGCCAGCAGCAAAGGTGTTAGGGCAGAATACACCGGGGAGCTGTTTTTT	CASSKGVRAEYTGELFF
TRBV6-5	TRBJ2-3	few	TRBD2	TGTGCCAGCAGTTACTCTGCGGGAGGGGGGGAGACGCAGTATTTT	CASSYSAGGGETQYF
TRBV28	TRBJ2-7	NA	NA	TGTGCCAGCTATTCGGACAGCTCCTACGAGCAGTACTTC	CASYSDSSYEQYF
TRBV7-2	TRBJ2-1	NA	NA	TGTGCCAGCAGCTTAGCAGGGAGCCCCCTGTACAATGAGCAGTTCTTC	CASSLAGSPLYNEQFF